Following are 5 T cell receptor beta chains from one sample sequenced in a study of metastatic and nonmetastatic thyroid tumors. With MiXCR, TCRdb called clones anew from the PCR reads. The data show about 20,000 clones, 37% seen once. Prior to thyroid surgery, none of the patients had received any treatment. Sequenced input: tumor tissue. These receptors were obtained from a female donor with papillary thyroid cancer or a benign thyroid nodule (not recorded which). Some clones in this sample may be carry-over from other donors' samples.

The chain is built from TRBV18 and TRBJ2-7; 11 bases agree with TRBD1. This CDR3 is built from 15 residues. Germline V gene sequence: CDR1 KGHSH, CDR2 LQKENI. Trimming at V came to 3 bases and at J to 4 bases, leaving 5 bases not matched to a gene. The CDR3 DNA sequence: TGTGCCAGCTCACCCGGGACAGGGGGTCATTACGAGCAGTACTTC. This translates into CASSPGTGGHYEQYF.

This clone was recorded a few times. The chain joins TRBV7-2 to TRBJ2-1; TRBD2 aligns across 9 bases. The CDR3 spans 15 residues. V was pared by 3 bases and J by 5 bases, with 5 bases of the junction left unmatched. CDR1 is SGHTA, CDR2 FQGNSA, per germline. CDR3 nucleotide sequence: TGTGCCAGCAGCTTGGGGCTAGCGGGAAACAATGAGCAGTTCTTC. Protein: CASSLGLAGNNEQFF.

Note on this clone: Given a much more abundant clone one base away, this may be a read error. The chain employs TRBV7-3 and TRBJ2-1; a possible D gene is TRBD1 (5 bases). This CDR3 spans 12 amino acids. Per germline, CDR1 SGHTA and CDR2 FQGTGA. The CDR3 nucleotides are TGTGCCAGCATCTTAGGGGCATCTGAGCAGTTCTTC. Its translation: CASILGASEQFF.

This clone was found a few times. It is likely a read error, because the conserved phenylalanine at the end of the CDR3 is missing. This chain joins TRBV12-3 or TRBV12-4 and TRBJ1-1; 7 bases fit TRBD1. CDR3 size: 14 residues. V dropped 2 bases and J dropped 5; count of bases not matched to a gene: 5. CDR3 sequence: CASSLTGEKTEAFL. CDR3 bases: TGTGCCAGCAGTTTAACAGGGGAGAAGACTGAAGCTTTCCTT.

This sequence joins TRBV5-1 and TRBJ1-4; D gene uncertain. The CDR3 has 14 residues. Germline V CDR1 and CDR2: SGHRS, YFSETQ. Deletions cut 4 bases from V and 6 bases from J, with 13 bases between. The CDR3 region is CASSLLGVDEKLFF. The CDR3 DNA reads TGCGCCAGCAGCCTCCTAGGAGTGGATGAAAAACTGTTTTTT.